A single sample is the source of the 14 T cell receptor beta chains below, sequenced in a study of shared clonotypes between healthy human individuals. TCRdb's copy holds only in-frame clones and misses some; the assay was immunoSEQ multiplex PCR. The sample carries some 2,500,000 clones, over 85% recorded once. Sequenced input: naive CD4+ T cells from PBMCs. Documented subset: CD45RA+ positively selected. The receptor set was obtained from a man aged 18 to 29 in good health. Some clones in this sample may be carry-over from other donors' samples.

The chain joins TRBV10-2 to TRBJ2-7; no clear D. V lost 4 bases to trimming and J lost 8 bases, with 18 bases between them. Germline V gives CDR1 WSHSY, CDR2 SAAADI. CDR3 length: 14 residues. In nucleotides, the CDR3 is TGCGCCAGCAGTGTTTTTGAGACCCTCGGGCAGCAGTACTTC. Protein product: CASSVFETLGQQYF.

This clone was observed once. The rearrangement uses TRBV19 and TRBJ2-2, with D possibly being TRBD1 (6 bases). V lost 6 bases to trimming and J lost 1 base, with 9 bases between them. The CDR3 consists of 14 residues. CDR1 is LNHDA and CDR2 is SQIVND in the germline V gene (reference sequence). The CDR3 region is CASRGQRNTGELFF. CDR3 nucleotides: TGTGCCAGTAGAGGACAGAGGAACACCGGGGAGCTGTTTTTT.

This chain joins TRBV12-5 and TRBJ2-7, with D perhaps matching TRBD1 or TRBD2 (5 bases each). The CDR3 runs 13 residues. Trimming took off 2 bases at V and 5 bases at J, with 10 bases between the two ends. Per germline, CDR1 LGHNT and CDR2 FRNRAP. DNA of the CDR3: TGTGCTAGTGGTTTGATAGGGACCCACGAGCAGTACTTC. Protein sequence: CASGLIGTHEQYF.

As DNA, the CDR3 is TGTGCCAGCAGCCGAGACAGGGAGAACAATGAGCAGTTCTTC. This gives the protein CASSRDRENNEQFF. The chain links TRBV5-6 to TRBJ2-1; 7 bases align to TRBD1. CDR1 SGHDT and CDR2 YYEEEE come from the germline V gene. V shed 4 bases and J 5 bases; nucleotides not matched to a gene: 6. CDR3 length: 14 amino acids.

Concerning this clone itself: Other nucleotide sequences in the sample specify the same CDR3. The J gene is TRBJ1-5, the V gene TRBV18; D is perhaps TRBD1 (5 bases). The CDR3 has 14 residues. The germline CDR1 and CDR2 sequences are KGHSH and LQKENI. The V end lost 3 bases, the J end lost 3 bases, and 9 bases lay between the germline ends. The CDR3 sequence: CASSPQGANQPQHF. For the CDR3, the DNA is TGTGCCAGCTCACCGCAGGGTGCCAATCAGCCCCAGCATTTT.

The rearrangement joins TRBV7-3 to TRBJ2-7; TRBD2 agrees at 10 bases. The CDR3 contains 13 residues. Germline lookup yields CDR1 SGHTA and CDR2 FQGTGA. The ends lost 5 bases at V and 5 bases at J; junction bases unmatched: 3. For the CDR3, the DNA is TGTGCCAGCAGCGCTAGCGGGAGCCACGAGCAGTACTTC. Its protein is CASSASGSHEQYF.

V gene TRBV28 combines with J gene TRBJ2-1; tentative D call: TRBD2 (5 bases). V lost 2 bases and J lost 6, with 11 bases in between. Germline CDR1 and CDR2: MDHEN and SYDVKM. The CDR3 consists of 14 residues. CDR3 residues: CASSLAGPLNEQFF. Written as DNA, the CDR3 is TGTGCCAGCAGTTTAGCGGGTCCCCTCAATGAGCAGTTCTTC. The complete variable domain, with remaining parts taken from reference TRBV28 and TRBJ2-1, reads DVKVTQSSRYLVKRTGEKVFLECVQDMDHENMFWYRQDPGLGLRLIYFSYDVKMKEKGDIPEGYSVSREKKERFSLILESASTNQTSMYLCASSLAGPLNEQFFGPGTRLTVL.

The chain has TRBV7-9 and TRBJ2-3, with D possibly TRBD1 on 6 matching bases. Trimming removed 6 bases at V and 0 bases at J, with 10 bases between. Germline-derived CDR1 and CDR2 are SEHNR and FQNEAQ (reference sequence). The CDR3 sequence is 14 residues long. In DNA, the CDR3 is TGTGCCAGCAGACCCACAGGGAGCACAGATACGCAGTATTTT. Amino acid sequence: CASRPTGSTDTQYF.

The chain couples TRBV6-5 to TRBJ2-7; TRBD2 might be the D (7 bases). Germline V gene data show CDR1 as MNHEY and CDR2 as SVGAGI. The CDR3 runs to 13 residues. Trimming took 7 bases from V and 4 from J, leaving 14 bases between them. The CDR3 DNA sequence: TGTGCCAGCAAGGGGGGGCAGTATTACGAGCAGTACTTC. Protein: CASKGGQYYEQYF.

The gene calls are TRBV5-5 and TRBJ1-1; 7 nucleotides agree with TRBD1. Looked up from germline, CDR1 is SGHKS and CDR2 is YYEKEE (reference sequence). The CDR3 has 14 residues. V shed 1 base and J 3 bases; nucleotides not matched to a gene: 3. The CDR3 bases are TGTGCCAGCAGCTTGATAGGGGGCTACACTGAAGCTTTCTTT. Protein sequence: CASSLIGGYTEAFF.

As for this clone: This sample also contains other DNA sequences that code for the same CDR3. The J gene is TRBJ2-1, the V gene TRBV9; unclear D gene. Per the germline V gene, CDR1 is SGDLS and CDR2 is YYNGEE. The CDR3 has 15 residues. Trimming removed 0 bases from V and 0 bases from J, with 7 bases in between. The CDR3 DNA is TGTGCCAGCAGCGTAGCCCAATCCTCCTACAATGAGCAGTTCTTC. Translated, it gives CASSVAQSSYNEQFF.

The chain combines TRBV7-3 with TRBJ2-1; 8 nucleotides agree with TRBD1. Germline V gene lookup returns CDR1 SGHTA and CDR2 FQGTGA. The V segment lost 5 bases and the J segment 7 bases; nucleotides outside the gene matches: 13. The CDR3 has 16 residues. The CDR3 region has the DNA TGTGCCAGCAGCGCCGGACAGGGAACGGGGATGAATGAGCAGTTCTTC. Its protein product is CASSAGQGTGMNEQFF.

This chain links TRBV15 with TRBJ1-2; possibly TRBD1 for D (6 bases). The CDR3 length is 15 residues. Germline assignment: CDR1 LNHNV and CDR2 YYDKDF (reference sequence). V was pared by 0 bases and J by 4 bases, with 12 bases between. DNA of the CDR3: TGTGCCACCAGCAGAGATAGTAGCAGGGGCTATGGCTACACCTTC. Protein product: CATSRDSSRGYGYTF.

This chain uses TRBV28 with TRBJ2-7, with D tentatively TRBD2 (6 bases). Germline CDR1 is MDHEN and CDR2 is SYDVKM. The CDR3 extends over 14 amino acids. V was trimmed by 7 bases and J by 3 bases, leaving 16 bases between them. Written as DNA, the CDR3 is TGTGCCAGCACTCAGGGCGGGACCTACTACGAGCAGTACTTC. Protein product: CASTQGGTYYEQYF.